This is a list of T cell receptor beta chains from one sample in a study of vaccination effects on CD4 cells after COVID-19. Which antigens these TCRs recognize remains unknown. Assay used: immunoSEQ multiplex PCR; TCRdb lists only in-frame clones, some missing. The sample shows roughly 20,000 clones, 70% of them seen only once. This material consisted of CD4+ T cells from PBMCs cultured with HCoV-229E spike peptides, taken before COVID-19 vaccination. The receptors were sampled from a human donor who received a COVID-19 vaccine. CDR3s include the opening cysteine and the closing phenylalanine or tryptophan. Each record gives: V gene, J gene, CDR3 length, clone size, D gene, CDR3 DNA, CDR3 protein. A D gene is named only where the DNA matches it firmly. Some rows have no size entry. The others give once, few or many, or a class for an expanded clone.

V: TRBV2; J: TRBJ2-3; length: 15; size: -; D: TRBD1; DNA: TGTGCCAGCAGTCCGACAGGGGGCAACACAGATACGCAGTATTTT; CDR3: CASSPTGGNTDTQYF
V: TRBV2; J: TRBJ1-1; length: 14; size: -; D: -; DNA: TGTGCCAGCAGTGAAGGGGGGAGATCGACTGAAGCTTTCTTT; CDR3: CASSEGGRSTEAFF
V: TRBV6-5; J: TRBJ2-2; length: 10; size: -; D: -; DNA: TGTGCCAGCAAGGTCGGGGAGCTGTTTTTT; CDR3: CASKVGELFF
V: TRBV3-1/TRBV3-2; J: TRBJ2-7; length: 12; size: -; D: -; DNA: TGTGCCAGCAGCCAAGTCGGAGGGGAGCAGTACTTC; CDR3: CASSQVGGEQYF
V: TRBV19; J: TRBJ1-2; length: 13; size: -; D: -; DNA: TGTGCCAGTAGTACATCCCGAACCTATGGCTACACCTTC; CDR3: CASSTSRTYGYTF
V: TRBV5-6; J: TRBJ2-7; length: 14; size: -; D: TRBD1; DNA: TGTGCCAGCAGCTTTGGGACAGGGGGCAAGGAGCAGTACTTC; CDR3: CASSFGTGGKEQYF
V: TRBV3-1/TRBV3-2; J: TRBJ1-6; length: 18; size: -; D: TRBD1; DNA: TGTGCCAGCAGCCAAGATGGACAGGCGAGCTCCTATAATTCACCCCTCCACTTT; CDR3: CASSQDGQASSYNSPLHF
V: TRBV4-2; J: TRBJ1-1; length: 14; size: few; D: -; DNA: TGTGCCAGCAGCCAGGGCAGAGGGACCACTGAAGCTTTCTTT; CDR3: CASSQGRGTTEAFF
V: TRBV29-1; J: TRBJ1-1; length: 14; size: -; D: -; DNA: TGCAGCGTTGAAGTACCAAAAATGAACACTGAAGCTTTCTTT; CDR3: CSVEVPKMNTEAFF
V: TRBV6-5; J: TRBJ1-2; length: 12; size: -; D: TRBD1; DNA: TGTGCCAGCCGGGACAGTCACTATGGCTACACCTTC; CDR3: CASRDSHYGYTF
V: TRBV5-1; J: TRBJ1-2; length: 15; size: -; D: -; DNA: TGCGCCAGCAGCTTGGCGTCGGGGCGCCTATATGGCTACACCTTC; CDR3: CASSLASGRLYGYTF
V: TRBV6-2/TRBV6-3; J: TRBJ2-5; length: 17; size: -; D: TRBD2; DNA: TGTGCCAGCAGTCAAGGACCTAAGCGGGGGGGCCTTGAGACCCAGTACTTC; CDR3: CASSQGPKRGGLETQYF
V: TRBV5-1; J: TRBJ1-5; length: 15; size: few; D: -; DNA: TGCGCCAGCAGCTTGACAGGTCTATCCGATCAGCCCCAGCATTTT; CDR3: CASSLTGLSDQPQHF
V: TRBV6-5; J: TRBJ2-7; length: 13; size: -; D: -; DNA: TGTGCCAGCAGTTCAGGTGTCTCCTACGAGCAGTACTTC; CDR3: CASSSGVSYEQYF
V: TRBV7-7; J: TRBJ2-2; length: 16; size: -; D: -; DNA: TGTGCCAGCAGCTTAGCTACAGGGCCACGCACCGGGGAGCTGTTTTTT; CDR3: CASSLATGPRTGELFF
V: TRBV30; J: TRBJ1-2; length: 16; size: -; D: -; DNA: TGTGCCTGGAGTCCTCAGACGTTCATATGGGTAGTCGGCTACACCTTC; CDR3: CAWSPQTFIWVVGYTF
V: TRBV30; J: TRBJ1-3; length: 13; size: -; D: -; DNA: TGTGCCTGGACTCGGGGGCCAGGAAACACCATATATTTT; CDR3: CAWTRGPGNTIYF
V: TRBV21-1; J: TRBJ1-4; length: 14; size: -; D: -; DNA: TGTGCCAGCAGCAAGGGACCCGGACAGCCAAAACTGTTTTTT; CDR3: CASSKGPGQPKLFF
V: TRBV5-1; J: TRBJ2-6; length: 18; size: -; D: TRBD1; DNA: TGCGCCAGCAGCTTGGAGTGGACAGGGAGCTCTGGGGCCAACGTCCTGACTTTC; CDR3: CASSLEWTGSSGANVLTF
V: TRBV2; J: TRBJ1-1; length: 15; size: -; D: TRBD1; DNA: TGTGCCAGCAGGCGCATGGGCCAGGGGGGCACTGAAGCTTTCTTT; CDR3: CASRRMGQGGTEAFF
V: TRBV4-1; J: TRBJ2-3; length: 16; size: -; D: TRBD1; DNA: TGCGCCAGCAGCCCAAGGGGACAGGGGTTCACAGATACGCAGTATTTT; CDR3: CASSPRGQGFTDTQYF
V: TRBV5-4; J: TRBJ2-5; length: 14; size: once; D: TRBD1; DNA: TGTGCCAGCAGCCCGACAGGGGGCGGGGAGACCCAGTACTTC; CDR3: CASSPTGGGETQYF
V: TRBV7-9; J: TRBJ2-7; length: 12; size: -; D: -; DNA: TGTGCCAGCGGGGCAGGGGACTACGAGCAGTACTTC; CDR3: CASGAGDYEQYF
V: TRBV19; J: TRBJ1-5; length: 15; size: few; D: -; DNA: TGTGCCAGTAGTATGACTTGGGGGGCTCTACAGCCCCAGCATTTT; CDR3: CASSMTWGALQPQHF
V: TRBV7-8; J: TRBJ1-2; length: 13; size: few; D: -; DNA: TGTGCCAGCAGCCTTTGGTTGGGAAATGGCTACACCTTC; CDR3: CASSLWLGNGYTF
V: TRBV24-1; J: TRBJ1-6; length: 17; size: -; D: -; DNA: TGTGCCACCAGTGCCCCCCCCCGTGGCTCCTATAATTCACCCCTCCACTTT; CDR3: CATSAPPRGSYNSPLHF
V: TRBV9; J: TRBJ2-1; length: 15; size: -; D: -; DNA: TGTGCCAGCAGCGCTGCTAGCTATGCATACAATGAGCAGTTCTTC; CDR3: CASSAASYAYNEQFF
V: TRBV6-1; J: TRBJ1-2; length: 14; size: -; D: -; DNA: TGTGCCAGCAGTGAAGGAACAGGGAACTATGGCTACACCTTC; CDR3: CASSEGTGNYGYTF
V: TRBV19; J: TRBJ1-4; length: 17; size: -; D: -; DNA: TGTGCCAGTAGTAAATACAGGGCCCCTGCAACTAATGAAAAACTGTTTTTT; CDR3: CASSKYRAPATNEKLFF
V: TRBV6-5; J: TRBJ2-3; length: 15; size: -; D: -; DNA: TGTGCCAGCCAAATGACTAGATCCTCGTTGAATACGCAGTATTTT; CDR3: CASQMTRSSLNTQYF
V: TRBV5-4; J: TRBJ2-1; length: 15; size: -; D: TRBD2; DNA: TGTGCCAGCAGCTTGGGGACTAGCGGGAATACTGAGCAGTTCTTC; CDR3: CASSLGTSGNTEQFF
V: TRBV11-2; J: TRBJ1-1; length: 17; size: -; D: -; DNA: TGTGCCAGCAGCCCCATGTCGTCGGCAGAGATGAACACTGAAGCTTTCTTT; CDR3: CASSPMSSAEMNTEAFF
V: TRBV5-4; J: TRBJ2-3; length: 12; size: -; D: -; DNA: TGTGCCAGCAGCTTGGACAGGGACACGCAGTATTTT; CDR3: CASSLDRDTQYF
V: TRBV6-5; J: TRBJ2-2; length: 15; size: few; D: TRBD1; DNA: TGTGCCAGCACCGCCGGGACAGGGGGCTCCGGGGAGCTGTTTTTT; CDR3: CASTAGTGGSGELFF
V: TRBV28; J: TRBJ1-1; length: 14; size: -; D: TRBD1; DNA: TGTGCCAGCAGTTTATCAGGGGGCGGGACTGAAGCTTTCTTT; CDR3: CASSLSGGGTEAFF
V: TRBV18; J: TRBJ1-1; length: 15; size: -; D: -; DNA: TGTGCCAGCTCACCACCTCACAACCTAAACACTGAAGCTTTCTTT; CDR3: CASSPPHNLNTEAFF
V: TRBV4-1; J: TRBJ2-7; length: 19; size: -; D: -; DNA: TGCGCCAGCAGCCAAGAAGCTGCGGCTTCGTACAGTAGTTCCTACGAGCAGTACTTC; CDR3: CASSQEAAASYSSSYEQYF
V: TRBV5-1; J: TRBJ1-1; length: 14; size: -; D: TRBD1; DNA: TGCGCCAGCAGCCAGGGGGCTTTGAACACTGAAGCTTTCTTT; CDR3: CASSQGALNTEAFF
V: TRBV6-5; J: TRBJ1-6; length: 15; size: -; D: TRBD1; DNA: TGTGCCAGCAGTTTTCGGACAGGCCTTAATTCACCCCTCCACTTT; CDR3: CASSFRTGLNSPLHF
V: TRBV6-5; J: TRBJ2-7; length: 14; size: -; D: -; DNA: TGTGCCAGCAGTTTGGGGCCTGCTTCAAACGAGCAGTACTTC; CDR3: CASSLGPASNEQYF
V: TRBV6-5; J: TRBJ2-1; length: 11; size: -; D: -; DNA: TGTGCCAGCAGTTACTCCAATGAGCAGTTCTTC; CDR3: CASSYSNEQFF
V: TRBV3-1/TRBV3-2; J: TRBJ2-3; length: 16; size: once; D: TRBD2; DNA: TGTGCCAGCAGCCAAGATTCTGGACTAGGAGAAAGTACGCAGTATTTT; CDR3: CASSQDSGLGESTQYF
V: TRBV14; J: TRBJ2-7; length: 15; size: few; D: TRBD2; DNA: TGTGCCAGCAGCCAGACTAGCACTCCCGGGGATCGGCAGTACTTC; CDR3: CASSQTSTPGDRQYF
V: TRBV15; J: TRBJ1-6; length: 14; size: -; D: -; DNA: TGTGCCACCAGTACCCGACAGTCTGGTTCACCCCTCCACTTT; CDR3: CATSTRQSGSPLHF
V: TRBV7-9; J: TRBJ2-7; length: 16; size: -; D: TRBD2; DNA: TGTGCCAGCAGCTTAGCGGGGACTAGCGGGAACTACGAGCAGTACTTC; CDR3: CASSLAGTSGNYEQYF
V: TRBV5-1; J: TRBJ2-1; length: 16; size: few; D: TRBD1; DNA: TGCGCCAGCAGCTTGTCCATAGGGGGCCCTCGGAATGAGCAGTTCTTC; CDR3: CASSLSIGGPRNEQFF
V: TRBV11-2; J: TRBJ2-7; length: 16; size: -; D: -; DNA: TGTGCCAGCAGCACCCACCTTGGGGGGAGGCCCTACGAGCAGTACTTC; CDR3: CASSTHLGGRPYEQYF
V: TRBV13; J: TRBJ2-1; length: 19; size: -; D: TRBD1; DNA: TGTGCCAGCAGCTTAATCCCCTTGACAGGGTCCGTTAACGTCAATGAGCAGTTCTTC; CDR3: CASSLIPLTGSVNVNEQFF
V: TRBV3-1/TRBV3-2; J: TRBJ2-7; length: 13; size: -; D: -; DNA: TGTGCCACGGGCCAAAGCAATGTGGGGGAGCAGTACTTC; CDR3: CATGQSNVGEQYF
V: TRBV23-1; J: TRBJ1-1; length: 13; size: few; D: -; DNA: TGCGCCAGCAGTCAGGGAGATTACACTGAAGCTTTCTTT; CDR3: CASSQGDYTEAFF
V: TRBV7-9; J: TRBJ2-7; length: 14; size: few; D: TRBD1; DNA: TGTGCCAGCAACCCCGGGACAGTTGGTTACGAGCAGTACTTC; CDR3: CASNPGTVGYEQYF